This TCR beta chain derives from a study of T cell responses to AZD1222 COVID-19 vaccine. Study outcomes and limitations: Once two AZD1222 doses were given, Spike-specific TCR breadth and depth went up.

This clone was observed once. Its antigen is not known. Sequencing used immunoSEQ multiplex PCR; TCRdb keeps in-frame clones, though not all of them. The sample consists of 150,000 to 190,000 clones, about 90% of them appearing once. The length of the CDR3 is 14 residues. Looked up from germline, CDR1 is SGHTA and CDR2 is FQGTGA. The V end was cut by 0 bases, the J end by 3 bases, with 8 bases between. This chain joins TRBV7-3 and TRBJ1-1; D not certain. Here the sequenced sample was peripheral blood, taken 28 days after the second AZD1222 dose. This TCR came from an adult who received the AZD1222 COVID-19 vaccine. DNA of the CDR3: TGTGCCAGCAGCTTAACCGGGTTGGACACTGAAGCTTTCTTT. It is translated as CASSLTGLDTEAFF.